The following is a TCR beta chain sequence with its context. Since all of the isolated RNA was reverse transcribed, expressed TCRB transcripts were what got sequenced. The table came from immunoSEQ multiplex PCR; TCRdb's copy has only in-frame clones and leaves some out. The sample includes 35,000 to 50,000 clones, roughly 50% seen only once; the top ten take 0.25%. The V gene end was trimmed by 4 bases and the J gene end by 2 bases; junction bases not matched to a gene: 5. The CDR3 consists of 16 residues. Germline values: CDR1 SGHTA, CDR2 FQGTGA. The entry originates in a study of beta chain features in type 1 diabetes.

The origin of this receptor is a young woman in good health. Sequenced material: stem cell memory CD4+ T cells from blood. The chain combines TRBV7-3 with TRBJ2-2, with 9 bases aligning to TRBD2. The CDR3 sequence is CASSSPSGANTGELFF. The CDR3 region has the DNA TGTGCCAGCAGCTCACCTAGCGGGGCTAACACCGGGGAGCTGTTTTTT.